This TCR beta chain was found in a study of blood T cell repertoires in COVID-19. Study overall: Samples representing acute and convalescent COVID-19 were sourced from the United States, Italy and Spain. PBMCs, B-cell-depleted T cells, or T cells provided the cDNA or gDNA that made up the material.

In the source study's methods: Estimation of nucleated cell counts relied on the amplification of reference gene primers. Assay used: immunoSEQ multiplex PCR; TCRdb lists only in-frame clones, some missing. Clone size and V and J calls were adopted from that table, with D and trimming inferred from the DNA. In the table there are roughly 120,000 clones, 80% to 90% of which are singletons. The CDR3 has 15 residues. Germline values: CDR1 MGHRA, CDR2 YSYEKL. The V gene end was trimmed by 1 base and the J gene end by 1 base; junction bases not matched to a gene: 0. The V and J genes are TRBV4-1 and TRBJ1-5; 8 nucleotides align to TRBD1. The source is a man in his 70s who had recovered from COVID-19. Specimen: peripheral blood. The CDR3 region has the DNA TGCGCCAGCAGCCAAGGACAGGGGAGCAATCAGCCCCAGCATTTT. Residues: CASSQGQGSNQPQHF.